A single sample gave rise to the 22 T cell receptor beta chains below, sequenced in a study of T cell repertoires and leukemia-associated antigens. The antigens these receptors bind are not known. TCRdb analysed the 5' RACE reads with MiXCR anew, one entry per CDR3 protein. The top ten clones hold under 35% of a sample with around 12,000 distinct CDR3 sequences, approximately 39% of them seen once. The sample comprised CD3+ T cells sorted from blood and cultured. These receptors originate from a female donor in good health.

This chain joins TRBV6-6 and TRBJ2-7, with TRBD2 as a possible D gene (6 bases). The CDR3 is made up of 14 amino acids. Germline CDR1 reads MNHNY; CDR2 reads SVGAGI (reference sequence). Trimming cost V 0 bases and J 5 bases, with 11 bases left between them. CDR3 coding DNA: TGTGCCAGCAGTTACTCGAAAGGAGGGAACGAGCAGTACTTC. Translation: CASSYSKGGNEQYF.

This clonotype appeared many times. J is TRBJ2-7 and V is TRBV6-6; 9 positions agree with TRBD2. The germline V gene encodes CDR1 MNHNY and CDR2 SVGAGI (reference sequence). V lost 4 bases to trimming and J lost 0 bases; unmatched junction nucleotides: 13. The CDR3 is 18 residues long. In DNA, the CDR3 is TGTGCCAGCAGTTCACGGACGGCTAGCGGGATCCACTCCTACGAGCAGTACTTC. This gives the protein CASSSRTASGIHSYEQYF.

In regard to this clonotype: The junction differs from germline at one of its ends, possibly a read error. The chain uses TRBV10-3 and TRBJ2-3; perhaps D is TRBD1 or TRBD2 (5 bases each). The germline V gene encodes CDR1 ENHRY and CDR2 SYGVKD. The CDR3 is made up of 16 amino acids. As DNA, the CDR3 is TGTGCCATCAGTGAAGCGTCAGGGTTCGGGGCAGATACGAAGTATTTT. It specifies CAISEASGFGADTKYF.

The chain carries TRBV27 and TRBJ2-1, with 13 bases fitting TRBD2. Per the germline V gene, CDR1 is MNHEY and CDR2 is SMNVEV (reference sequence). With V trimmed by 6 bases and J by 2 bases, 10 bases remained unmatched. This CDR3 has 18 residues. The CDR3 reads CASSPFALAGGTYNEQFF. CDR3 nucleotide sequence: TGTGCCAGCAGCCCTTTCGCACTAGCGGGAGGGACCTACAATGAGCAGTTCTTC.

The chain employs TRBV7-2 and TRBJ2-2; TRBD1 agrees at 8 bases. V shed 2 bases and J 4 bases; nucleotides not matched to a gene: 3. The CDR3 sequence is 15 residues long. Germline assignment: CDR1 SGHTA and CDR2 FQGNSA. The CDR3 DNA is TGTGCCAGCAGCTTATTAACAGGGGGCACCGGGGAGCTGTTTTTT. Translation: CASSLLTGGTGELFF.

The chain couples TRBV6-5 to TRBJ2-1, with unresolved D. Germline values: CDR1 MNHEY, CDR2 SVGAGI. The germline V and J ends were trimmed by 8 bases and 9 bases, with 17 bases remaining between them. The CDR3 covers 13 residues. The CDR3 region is CASYRSQSTEQFF. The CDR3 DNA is TGTGCCAGCTACCGGTCCCAAAGTACTGAGCAGTTCTTC.

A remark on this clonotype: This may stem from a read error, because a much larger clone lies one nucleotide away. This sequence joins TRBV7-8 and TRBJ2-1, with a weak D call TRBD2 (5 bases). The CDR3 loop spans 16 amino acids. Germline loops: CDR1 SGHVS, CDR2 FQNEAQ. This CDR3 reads CAGSLSVRVGSYEQFF. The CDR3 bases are TGTGCCGGCAGCTTAAGCGTTCGCGTAGGGAGCTATGAGCAGTTCTTC.

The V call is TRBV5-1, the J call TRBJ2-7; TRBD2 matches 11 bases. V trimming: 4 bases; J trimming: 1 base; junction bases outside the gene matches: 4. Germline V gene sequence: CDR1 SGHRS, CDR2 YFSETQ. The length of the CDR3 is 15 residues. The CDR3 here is CASSQGLAESYEQYF. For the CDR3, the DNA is TGCGCCAGCAGCCAGGGACTAGCGGAGTCCTACGAGCAGTACTTC.

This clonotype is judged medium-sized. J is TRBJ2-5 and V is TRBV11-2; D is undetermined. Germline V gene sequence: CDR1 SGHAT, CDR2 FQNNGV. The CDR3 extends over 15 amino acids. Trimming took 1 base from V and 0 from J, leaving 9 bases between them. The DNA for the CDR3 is TGTGCCAGCAGCTTAGTTTACGACAACCAAGAGACCCAGTACTTC. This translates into CASSLVYDNQETQYF.

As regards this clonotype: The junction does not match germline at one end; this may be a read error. The CDR3 DNA reads as TGTGCCGGCAGCTTAGAGTCAGGGACCTATGGCTACACCTTC. It specifies CAGSLESGTYGYTF. This chain joins TRBV7-9 and TRBJ1-2; a weak D match, TRBD1 (5 bases). Germline-derived CDR1 and CDR2 are SEHNR and FQNEAQ (reference sequence). The CDR3 consists of 14 residues. The full variable domain, in which reference TRBV7-9 and TRBJ1-2 provide the parts outside the CDR3, is DTGVSQNPRHKITKRGQNVTFRCDPISEHNRLYWYRQTLGQGPEFLTYFQNEAQLEKSRLLSDRFSAERPKGSFSTLEIQRTEQGDSAMYLCAGSLESGTYGYTFGSGTRLTVV.

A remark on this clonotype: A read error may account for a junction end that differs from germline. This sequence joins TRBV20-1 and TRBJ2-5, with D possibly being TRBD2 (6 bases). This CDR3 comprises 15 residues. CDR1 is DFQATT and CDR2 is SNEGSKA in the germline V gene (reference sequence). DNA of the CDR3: TGCAGTGCTAGAGACGGACGGGGGAGGACGGAGACCCGGTACTTC. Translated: CSARDGRGRTETRYF.

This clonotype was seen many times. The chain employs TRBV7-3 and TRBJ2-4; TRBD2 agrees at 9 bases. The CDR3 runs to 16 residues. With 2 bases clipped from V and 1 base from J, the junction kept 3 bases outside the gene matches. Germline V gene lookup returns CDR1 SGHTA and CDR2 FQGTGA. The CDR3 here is CASSLLAGLAKNIQYF. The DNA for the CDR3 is TGTGCCAGCAGCTTACTAGCGGGACTCGCCAAAAACATTCAGTACTTC. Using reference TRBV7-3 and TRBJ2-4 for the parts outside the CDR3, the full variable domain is GAGVSQTPSNKVTEKGKYVELRCDPISGHTALYWYRQSLGQGPEFLIYFQGTGAADDSGLPNDRFFAVRPEGSVSTLKIQRTERGDSAVYLCASSLLAGLAKNIQYFGAGTRLSVL.

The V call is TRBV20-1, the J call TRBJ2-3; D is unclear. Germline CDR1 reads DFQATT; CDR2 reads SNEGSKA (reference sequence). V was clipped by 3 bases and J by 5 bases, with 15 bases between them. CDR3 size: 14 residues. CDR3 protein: CSARVLVGLDTQYF. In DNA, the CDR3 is TGCAGTGCTAGGGTGCTAGTCGGTTTAGATACGCAGTATTTT.

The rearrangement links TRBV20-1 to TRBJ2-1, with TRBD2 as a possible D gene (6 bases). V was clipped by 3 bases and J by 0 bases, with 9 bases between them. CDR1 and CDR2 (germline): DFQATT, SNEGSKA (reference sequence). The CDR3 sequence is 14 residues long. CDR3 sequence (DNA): TGCAGTGCTAGCGGAGGGAGCTCCTACAATGAGCAGTTCTTC. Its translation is CSASGGSSYNEQFF.

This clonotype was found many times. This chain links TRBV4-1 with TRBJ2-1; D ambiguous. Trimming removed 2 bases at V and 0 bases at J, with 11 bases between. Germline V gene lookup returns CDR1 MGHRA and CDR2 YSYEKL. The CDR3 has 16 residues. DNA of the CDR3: TGCGCCAGCAGCCAACTCGGCACCGGCTCCTACAATGAGCAGTTCTTC. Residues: CASSQLGTGSYNEQFF.

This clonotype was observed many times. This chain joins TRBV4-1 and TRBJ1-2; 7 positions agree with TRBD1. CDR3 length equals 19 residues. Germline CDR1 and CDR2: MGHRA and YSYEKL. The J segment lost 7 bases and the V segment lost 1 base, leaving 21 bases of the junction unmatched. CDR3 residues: CASSQVWTGQRYKHGGYTF. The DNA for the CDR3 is TGCGCCAGCAGCCAAGTTTGGACGGGACAGCGATATAAGCACGGTGGCTACACCTTC.

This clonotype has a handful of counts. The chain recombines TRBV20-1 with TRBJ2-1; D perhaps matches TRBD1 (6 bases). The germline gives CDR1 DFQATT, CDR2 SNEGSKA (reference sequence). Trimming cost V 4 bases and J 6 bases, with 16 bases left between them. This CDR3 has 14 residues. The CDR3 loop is CSATLRTALNEQFF. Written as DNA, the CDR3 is TGCAGTGCTACCCTCCGGACAGCCCTCAATGAGCAGTTCTTC.

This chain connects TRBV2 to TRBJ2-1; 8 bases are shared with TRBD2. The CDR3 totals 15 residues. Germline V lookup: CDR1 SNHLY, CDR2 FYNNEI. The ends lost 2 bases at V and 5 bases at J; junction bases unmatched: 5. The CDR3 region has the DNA TGTGCCAGCAGTGAACGGCGCGGGAGGAACAATGAGCAGTTCTTC. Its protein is CASSERRGRNNEQFF. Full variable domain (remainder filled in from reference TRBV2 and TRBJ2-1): EPEVTQTPSHQVTQMGQEVILRCVPISNHLYFYWYRQILGQKVEFLVSFYNNEISEKSEIFDDQFSVERPDGSNFTLKIRSTKLEDSAMYFCASSERRGRNNEQFFGPGTRLTVL.

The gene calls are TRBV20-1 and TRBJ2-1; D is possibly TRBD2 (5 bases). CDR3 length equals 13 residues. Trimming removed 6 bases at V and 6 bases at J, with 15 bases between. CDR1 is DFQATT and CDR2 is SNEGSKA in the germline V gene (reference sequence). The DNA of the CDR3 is TGCAGTGCCCCCAAGCCTAGCCTCAATGAGCAGTTCTTC. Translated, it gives CSAPKPSLNEQFF.

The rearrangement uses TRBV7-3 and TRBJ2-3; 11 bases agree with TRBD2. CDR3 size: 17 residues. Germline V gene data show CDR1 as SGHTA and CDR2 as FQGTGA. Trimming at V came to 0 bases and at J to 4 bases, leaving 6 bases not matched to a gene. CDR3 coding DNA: TGTGCCAGCAGCTTAACCACTAGCGGGAGAGGCTCAGATACGCAGTATTTT. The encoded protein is CASSLTTSGRGSDTQYF.

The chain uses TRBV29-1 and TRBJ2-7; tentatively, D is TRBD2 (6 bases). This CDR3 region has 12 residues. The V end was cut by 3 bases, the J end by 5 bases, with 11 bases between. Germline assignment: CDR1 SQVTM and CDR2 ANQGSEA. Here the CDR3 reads CSVDLGRHEQYF. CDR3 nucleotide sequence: TGCAGCGTTGATTTAGGGAGGCACGAGCAGTACTTC.

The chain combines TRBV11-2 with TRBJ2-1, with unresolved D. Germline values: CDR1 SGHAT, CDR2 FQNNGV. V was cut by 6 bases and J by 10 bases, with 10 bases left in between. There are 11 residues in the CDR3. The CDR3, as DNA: TGTGCCAGCAGTCCTATCGTGGAGCAGTTCTTC. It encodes CASSPIVEQFF.